This T cell receptor beta chain was identified in a study of naive and memory T cell subsets. Study-level points and caveats: From naive to CM, EM and EMRA, diversity decreased and Gini increased. A few larger clonotypes appeared in naive repertoires, especially CD8, possibly memory cells re-expressing CD45RA. In naive cells, over 90% of TCR sequences were seen only once. Clonotypes are single alpha or beta chains, not paired receptors.

Concerning this clonotype itself: The antigen is unknown.

The beta constant-region primer was an equimolar mix of two oligonucleotides covering TRBC1 and TRBC2. Nested alpha and beta constant-region primers with the SP2 primer drove four PCR rounds on ligated cDNA. Ligation attached a single-stranded oligonucleotide with a 12-nucleotide UMI and the SP2 primer to the cDNA 3' end. TCRdb used MiXCR to reprocess the UMI-ligation and nested PCR reads, holding one entry per CDR3 protein. This table has more than 120,000 distinct CDR3 sequences, about 20% appearing once. Input material: naive CD8+ T cells from blood. This clonotype was sampled from a human donor in good health.

CDR3 amino acids: CASSSGPPGYEQYF. The CDR3 DNA is TGTGCCAGCAGCTCCGGACCGCCGGGTTACGAGCAGTACTTC. The chain recombines TRBV7-6 with TRBJ2-7, with no clear D. The germline V and J ends were trimmed by 4 bases and 4 bases, with 14 bases remaining between them. This CDR3 has 14 amino acids. Germline-derived CDR1 and CDR2 are SGHVS and FNYEAQ.